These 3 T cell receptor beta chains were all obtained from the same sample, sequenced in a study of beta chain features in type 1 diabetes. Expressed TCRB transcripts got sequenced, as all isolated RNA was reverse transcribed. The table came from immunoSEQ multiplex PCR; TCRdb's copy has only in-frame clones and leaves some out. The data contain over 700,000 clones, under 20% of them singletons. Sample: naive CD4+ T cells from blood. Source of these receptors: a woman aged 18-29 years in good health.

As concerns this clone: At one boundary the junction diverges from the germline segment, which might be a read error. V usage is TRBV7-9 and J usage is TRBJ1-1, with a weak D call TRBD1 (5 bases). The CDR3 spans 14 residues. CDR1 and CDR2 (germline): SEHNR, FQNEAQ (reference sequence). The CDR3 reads CARSLDRTNTEAFF. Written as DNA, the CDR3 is TGTGCCCGCAGCCTTGACAGAACCAACACTGAAGCTTTCTTT.

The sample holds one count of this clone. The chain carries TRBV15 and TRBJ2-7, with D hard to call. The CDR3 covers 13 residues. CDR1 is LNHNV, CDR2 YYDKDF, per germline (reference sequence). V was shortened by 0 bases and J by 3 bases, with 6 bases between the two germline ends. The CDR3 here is CATSRDQHYEQYF. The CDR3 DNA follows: TGTGCCACCAGCAGAGATCAGCACTACGAGCAGTACTTC.

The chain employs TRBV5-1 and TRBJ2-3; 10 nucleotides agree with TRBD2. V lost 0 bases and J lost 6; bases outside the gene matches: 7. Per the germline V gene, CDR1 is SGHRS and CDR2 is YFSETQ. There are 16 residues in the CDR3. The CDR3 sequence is CASSLGSSGRFDTQYF. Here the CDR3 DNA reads TGCGCCAGCAGCTTGGGCAGTAGCGGGAGGTTCGATACGCAGTATTTT.